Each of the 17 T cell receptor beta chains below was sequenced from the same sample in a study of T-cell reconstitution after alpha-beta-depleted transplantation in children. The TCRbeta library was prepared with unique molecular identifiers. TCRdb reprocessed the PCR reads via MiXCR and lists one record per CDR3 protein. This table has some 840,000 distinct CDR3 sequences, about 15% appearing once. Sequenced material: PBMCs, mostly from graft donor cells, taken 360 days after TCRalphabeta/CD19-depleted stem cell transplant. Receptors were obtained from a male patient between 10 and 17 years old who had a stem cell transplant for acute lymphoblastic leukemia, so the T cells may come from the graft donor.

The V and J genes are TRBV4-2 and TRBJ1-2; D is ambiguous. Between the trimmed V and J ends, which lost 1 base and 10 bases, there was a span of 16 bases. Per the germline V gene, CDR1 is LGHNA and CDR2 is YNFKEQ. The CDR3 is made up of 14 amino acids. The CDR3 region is CASSQVSRPRYYTF. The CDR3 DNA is TGTGCCAGCAGCCAAGTATCCCGACCCAGGTACTACACCTTC.

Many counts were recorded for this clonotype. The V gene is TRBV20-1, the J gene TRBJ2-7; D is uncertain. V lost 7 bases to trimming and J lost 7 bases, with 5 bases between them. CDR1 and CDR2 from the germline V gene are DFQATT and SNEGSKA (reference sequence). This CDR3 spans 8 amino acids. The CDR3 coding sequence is TGCAGTGATGAGGAGCAGTACTTC. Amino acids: CSDEEQYF.

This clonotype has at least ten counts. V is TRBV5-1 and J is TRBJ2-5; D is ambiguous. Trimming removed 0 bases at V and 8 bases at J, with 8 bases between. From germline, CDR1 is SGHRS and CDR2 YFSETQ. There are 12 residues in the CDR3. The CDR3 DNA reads TGCGCCAGCAGCTTGGAGCCGGAAACCCAGTACTTC. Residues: CASSLEPETQYF.

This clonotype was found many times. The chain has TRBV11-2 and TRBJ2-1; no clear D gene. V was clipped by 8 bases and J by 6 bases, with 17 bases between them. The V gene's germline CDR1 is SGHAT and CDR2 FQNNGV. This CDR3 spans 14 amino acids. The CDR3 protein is CASLLASLSNEQFF. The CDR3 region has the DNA TGTGCCAGCCTCTTAGCTTCACTCAGCAATGAGCAGTTCTTC.

The CDR3 reads CASSAGQGVAEQYF. CDR3 sequence (DNA): TGCGCCAGCAGCGCCGGACAGGGTGTCGCCGAGCAGTACTTC. The V call is TRBV5-1, the J call TRBJ2-7; 8 bases map to TRBD1. The CDR3 consists of 14 residues. V dropped 4 bases and J dropped 6; count of bases not matched to a gene: 9. Per the germline V gene, CDR1 is SGHRS and CDR2 is YFSETQ.

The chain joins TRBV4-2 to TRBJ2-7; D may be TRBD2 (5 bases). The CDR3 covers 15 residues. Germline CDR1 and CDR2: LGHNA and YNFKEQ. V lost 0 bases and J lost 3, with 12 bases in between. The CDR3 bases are TGTGCCAGCAGCCAAGAAAGGGCAGGACTCTACGAGCAGTACTTC. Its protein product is CASSQERAGLYEQYF.

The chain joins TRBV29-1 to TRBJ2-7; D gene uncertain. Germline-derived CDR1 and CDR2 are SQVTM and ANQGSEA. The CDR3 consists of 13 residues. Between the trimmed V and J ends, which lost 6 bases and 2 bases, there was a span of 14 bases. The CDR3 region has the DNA TGCAGCGTGAGAGGACGGCTGACCTACGAGCAGTACTTC. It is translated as CSVRGRLTYEQYF.

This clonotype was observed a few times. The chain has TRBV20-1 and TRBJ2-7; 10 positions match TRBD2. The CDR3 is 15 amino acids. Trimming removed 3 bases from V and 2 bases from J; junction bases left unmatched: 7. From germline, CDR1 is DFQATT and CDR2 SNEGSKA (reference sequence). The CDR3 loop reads CSARDLAGDPYEQYF. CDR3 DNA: TGCAGTGCTAGGGACCTAGCGGGAGACCCCTACGAGCAGTACTTC.

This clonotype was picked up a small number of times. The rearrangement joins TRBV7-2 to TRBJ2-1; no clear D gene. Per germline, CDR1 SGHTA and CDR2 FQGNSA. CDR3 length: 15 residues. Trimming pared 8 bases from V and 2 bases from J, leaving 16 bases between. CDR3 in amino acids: CASPTPGLTYNEQFF. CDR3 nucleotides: TGTGCCAGCCCGACCCCTGGGCTAACCTACAATGAGCAGTTCTTC.

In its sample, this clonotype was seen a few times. DNA for the CDR3: TGTGCCACCATCCGGGACAGGGTCCTCACTAATGAAAAACTGTTTTTT. Translating it yields CATIRDRVLTNEKLFF. This rearrangement joins TRBV2 to TRBJ1-4; 9 bases fit TRBD1. Trimming took 10 bases from V and 2 from J; bases not matched to a gene: 11. CDR3 length: 16 residues. The germline CDR1 and CDR2 sequences are SNHLY and FYNNEI.

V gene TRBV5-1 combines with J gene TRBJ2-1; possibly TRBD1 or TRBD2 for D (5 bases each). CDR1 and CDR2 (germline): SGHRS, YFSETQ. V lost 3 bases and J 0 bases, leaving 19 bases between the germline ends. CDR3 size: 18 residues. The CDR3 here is CASSSRSGTHYSYNEQFF. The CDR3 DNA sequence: TGCGCCAGCAGCTCTCGGTCCGGGACCCATTACTCCTACAATGAGCAGTTCTTC. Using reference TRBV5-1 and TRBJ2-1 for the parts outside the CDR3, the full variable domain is KAGVTQTPRYLIKTRGQQVTLSCSPISGHRSVSWYQQTPGQGLQFLFEYFSETQRNKGNFPGRFSGRQFSNSRSEMNVSTLELGDSALYLCASSSRSGTHYSYNEQFFGPGTRLTVL.

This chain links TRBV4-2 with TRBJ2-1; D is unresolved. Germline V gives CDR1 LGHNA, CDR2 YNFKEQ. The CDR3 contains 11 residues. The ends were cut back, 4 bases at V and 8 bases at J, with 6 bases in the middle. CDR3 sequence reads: CASSRSYEQFF. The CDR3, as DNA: TGTGCCAGCAGCCGCAGCTATGAGCAGTTCTTC.

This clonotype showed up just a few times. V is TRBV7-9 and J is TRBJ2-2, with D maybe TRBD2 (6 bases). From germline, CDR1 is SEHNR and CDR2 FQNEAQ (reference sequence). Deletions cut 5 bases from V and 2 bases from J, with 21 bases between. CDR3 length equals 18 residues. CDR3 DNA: TGTGCCAGCAGCCCTACTAGCCACACGACCCCTAACACCGGGGAGCTGTTTTTT. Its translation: CASSPTSHTTPNTGELFF.

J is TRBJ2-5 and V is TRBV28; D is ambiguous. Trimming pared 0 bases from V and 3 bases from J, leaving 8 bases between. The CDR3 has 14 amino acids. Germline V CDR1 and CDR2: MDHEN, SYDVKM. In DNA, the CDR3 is TGTGCCAGCAGTTTATGGGTAGGGAAAGAGACCCAGTACTTC. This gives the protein CASSLWVGKETQYF.

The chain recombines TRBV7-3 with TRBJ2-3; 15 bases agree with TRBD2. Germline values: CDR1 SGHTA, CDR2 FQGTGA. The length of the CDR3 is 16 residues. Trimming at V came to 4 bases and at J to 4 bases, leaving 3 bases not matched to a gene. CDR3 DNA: TGTGCCAGCAGCTACGGACTAGCGGGAGGGGCAGATACGCAGTATTTT. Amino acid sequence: CASSYGLAGGADTQYF.

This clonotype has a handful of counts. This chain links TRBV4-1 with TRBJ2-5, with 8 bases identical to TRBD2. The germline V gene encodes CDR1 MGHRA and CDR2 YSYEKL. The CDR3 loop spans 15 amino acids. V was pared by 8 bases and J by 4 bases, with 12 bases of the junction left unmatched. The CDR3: CASPGDGRGRETQYF. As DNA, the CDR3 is TGCGCCAGCCCGGGGGACGGGAGGGGCAGAGAGACCCAGTACTTC.

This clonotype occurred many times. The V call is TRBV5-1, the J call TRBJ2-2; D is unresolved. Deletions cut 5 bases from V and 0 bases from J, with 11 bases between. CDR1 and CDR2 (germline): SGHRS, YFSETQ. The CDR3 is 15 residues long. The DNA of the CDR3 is TGCGCCAGCAGTGCCCCCATCCCGAACACCGGGGAGCTGTTTTTT. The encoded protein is CASSAPIPNTGELFF.